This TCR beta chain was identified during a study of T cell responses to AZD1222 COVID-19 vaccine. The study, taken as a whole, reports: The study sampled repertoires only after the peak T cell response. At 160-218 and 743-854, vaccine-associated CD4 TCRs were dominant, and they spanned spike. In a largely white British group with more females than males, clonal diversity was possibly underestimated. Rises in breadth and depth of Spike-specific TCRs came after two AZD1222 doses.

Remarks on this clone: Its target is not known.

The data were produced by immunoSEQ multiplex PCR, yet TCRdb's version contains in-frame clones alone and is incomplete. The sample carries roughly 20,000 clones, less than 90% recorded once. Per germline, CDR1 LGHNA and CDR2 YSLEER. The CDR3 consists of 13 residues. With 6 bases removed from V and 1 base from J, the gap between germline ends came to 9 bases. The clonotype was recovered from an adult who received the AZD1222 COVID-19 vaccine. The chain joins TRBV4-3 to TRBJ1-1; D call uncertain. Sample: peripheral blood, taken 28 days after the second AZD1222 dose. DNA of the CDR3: TGCGCCAGCAGGCGGACGGGGAACACTGAAGCTTTCTTT. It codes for CASRRTGNTEAFF.